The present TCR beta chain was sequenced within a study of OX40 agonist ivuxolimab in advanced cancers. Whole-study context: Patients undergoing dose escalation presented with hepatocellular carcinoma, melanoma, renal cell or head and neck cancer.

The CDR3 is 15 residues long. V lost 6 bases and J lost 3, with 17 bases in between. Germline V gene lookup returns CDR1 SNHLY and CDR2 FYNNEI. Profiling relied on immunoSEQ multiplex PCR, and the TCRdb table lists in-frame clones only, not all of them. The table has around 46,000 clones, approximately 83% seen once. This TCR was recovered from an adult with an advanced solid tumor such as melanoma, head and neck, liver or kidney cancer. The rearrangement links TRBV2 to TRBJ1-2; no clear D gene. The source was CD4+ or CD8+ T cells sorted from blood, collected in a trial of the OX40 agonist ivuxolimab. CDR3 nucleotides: TGTGCCAGCAGCGTACCGACCCAAGCGGACTATGGCTACACCTTC. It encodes CASSVPTQADYGYTF.